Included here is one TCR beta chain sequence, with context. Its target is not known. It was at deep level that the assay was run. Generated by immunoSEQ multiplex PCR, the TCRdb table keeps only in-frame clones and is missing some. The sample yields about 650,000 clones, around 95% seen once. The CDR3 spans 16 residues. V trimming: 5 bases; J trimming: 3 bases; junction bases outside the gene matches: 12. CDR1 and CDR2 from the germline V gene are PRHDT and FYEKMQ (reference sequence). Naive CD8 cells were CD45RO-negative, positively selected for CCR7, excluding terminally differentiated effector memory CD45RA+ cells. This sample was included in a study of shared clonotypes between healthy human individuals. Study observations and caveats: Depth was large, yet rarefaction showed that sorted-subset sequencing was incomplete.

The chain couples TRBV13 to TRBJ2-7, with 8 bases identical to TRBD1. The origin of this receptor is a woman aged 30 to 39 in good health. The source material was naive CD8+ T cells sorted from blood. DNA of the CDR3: TGTGCCAGCAGCGCCCGACAGGGGAACCCTTTCTACGAGCAGTACTTC. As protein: CASSARQGNPFYEQYF.